This T cell receptor (beta chain) is from a study of radiation and T cells in renal cell carcinoma. The assay was immunoSEQ multiplex PCR, and TCRdb's table has in-frame clones only and misses some. Found here are roughly 45,000 clones, about 82% of them singletons; the top ten hold 27%. Time point defined: blood 4 weeks post-SBRT, at nephrectomy. The treatment: 15 Gy SBRT to primary tumor, nephrectomy 4 weeks later. Sequenced here: blood, sampled from a patient whose treatment included radiotherapy and nephrectomy. The TCR was taken from a woman in her 70s with renal cell carcinoma.

CDR3 sequence: CASSRTGGGTDTQYF. CDR3 nucleotides: TGTGCCAGTAGTCGGACAGGGGGTGGCACAGATACGCAGTATTTT. The chain combines TRBV19 with TRBJ2-3; 10 bases are shared with TRBD1. Unmatched junction bases numbered 3, after V lost 5 bases and J lost 1 base. The V gene's germline CDR1 is LNHDA and CDR2 SQIVND (reference sequence). The CDR3 covers 15 residues.